Presented here are 19 T cell receptor beta chains from one specimen sequenced in a study of vaccination effects on CD4 cells after COVID-19. Data came from immunoSEQ multiplex PCR; TCRdb stores just in-frame clones and leaves some out. The data show under 20,000 clones, around 70% seen once. Expansion with viral peptide pools was applied to antigen-specific CD4+ T cells by the ViraFEST assay prior to sequencing. Culturing for roughly 9 days preceded CD4+ T cell isolation. Infection dated between March and December 2020, before the Alpha, Beta and Delta variants reached the United States. Every participant took two doses of the BNT162b2 or mRNA-1273 vaccine. No cognate antigen is known for these TCRs. The input for sequencing was CD4+ T cells from PBMCs cultured with SARS-CoV-2 spike peptides, taken after COVID-19 vaccination. The origin of the receptors is a human donor who had a prior SARS-CoV-2 infection.

This clone was found once. The chain has TRBV11-3 and TRBJ2-2; 7 bases line up with TRBD1. This CDR3 comprises 13 residues. The V and J ends lost 3 bases and 6 bases, in that order; junction bases with no gene match: 1. Germline V CDR1 and CDR2: SGHNT, YENEEA. CDR3 loop: CASSLTGSGELFF. In DNA, the CDR3 is TGTGCCAGCAGCTTGACAGGGTCCGGGGAGCTGTTTTTT. The variable domain in full, completed from reference TRBV11-3 and TRBJ2-2, reads EAGVVQSPRYKIIEKKQPVAFWCNPISGHNTLYWYLQNLGQGPELLIRYENEEAVDDSQLPKDRFSAERLKGVDSTLKIQPAELGDSAVYLCASSLTGSGELFFGEGSRLTVL.

This chain connects TRBV5-4 to TRBJ1-1; 7 bases fit TRBD1. The CDR3 is 15 residues long. From germline, CDR1 is SGHNT and CDR2 YYREEE (reference sequence). With 4 bases clipped from V and 10 bases from J, the junction kept 16 bases outside the gene matches. CDR3 in amino acids: CASSILSGGSRVAFF. The CDR3 DNA sequence: TGTGCCAGCAGCATCCTATCAGGGGGAAGCAGAGTAGCTTTCTTT.

The chain carries TRBV7-2 and TRBJ1-1; D possibly corresponds to TRBD1 (5 bases). This CDR3 spans 13 amino acids. Looked up from germline, CDR1 is SGHTA and CDR2 is FQGNSA. V lost 5 bases to trimming and J lost 1 base, with 8 bases between them. The CDR3: CASSATGNTEAFF. DNA of the CDR3: TGTGCCAGCAGCGCCACAGGGAACACTGAAGCTTTCTTT. Complete variable domain (other parts from reference TRBV7-2 and TRBJ1-1): GAGVSQSPSNKVTEKGKDVELRCDPISGHTALYWYRQSLGQGLEFLIYFQGNSAPDKSGLPSDRFSAERTGGSVSTLTIQRTQQEDSAVYLCASSATGNTEAFFGQGTRLTVV.

The chain has TRBV18 and TRBJ2-1, with 10 positions matching TRBD2. The CDR3 has 14 residues. V was clipped by 2 bases and J by 8 bases; unmatched bases: 3. Germline V lookup: CDR1 KGHSH, CDR2 LQKENI. CDR3 DNA sequence: TGTGCCAGCTCACCAATCCTAGCGGGAGATGAGCAGTTCTTC. It translates to CASSPILAGDEQFF. The full variable domain, with the rest looked up from reference TRBV18 and TRBJ2-1, is NAGVMQNPRHLVRRRGQEARLRCSPMKGHSHVYWYRQLPEEGLKFMVYLQKENIIDESGMPKERFSAEFPKEGPSILRIQQVVRGDSAAYFCASSPILAGDEQFFGPGTRLTVL.

The rearrangement links TRBV15 to TRBJ2-1; no definite D call. CDR1 is LNHNV, CDR2 YYDKDF, per germline (reference sequence). The V end lost 0 bases, the J end lost 6 bases, and 9 bases lay between the germline ends. The CDR3 totals 14 residues. CDR3 bases: TGTGCCACCAGCAGAGATCCCCTAGGCAATGAGCAGTTCTTC. Protein: CATSRDPLGNEQFF.

CDR3 DNA: TGTGCCAGCAGCTTACGGGCAGGAACTAACACTGAAGCTTTCTTT. Translating gives CASSLRAGTNTEAFF. V gene TRBV7-2 combines with J gene TRBJ1-1; D gene ambiguous. There are 15 residues in the CDR3. Trimming took 2 bases from V and 2 from J, leaving 12 bases between them. Germline-derived CDR1 and CDR2 are SGHTA and FQGNSA.

In its sample, this clone was seen a few times. The chain is built from TRBV6-6 and TRBJ2-7; TRBD2 agrees at 9 bases. From germline, CDR1 is MNHNY and CDR2 SVGAGI (reference sequence). The length of the CDR3 is 15 residues. Unmatched junction bases numbered 6, after V lost 0 bases and J lost 6 bases. Written as DNA, the CDR3 is TGTGCCAGCAGTTACTCTGCTAGCGGGATCGGCGAGCAGTACTTC. Its protein product is CASSYSASGIGEQYF.

V is TRBV2 and J is TRBJ2-2, with 14 bases matching TRBD2. CDR3 length: 17 amino acids. Germline assignment: CDR1 SNHLY and CDR2 FYNNEI. J gave up 6 bases and V 6 bases, and 9 bases lay outside the gene matches. The CDR3 sequence is CASRGTSGSASAGELFF. The CDR3 DNA sequence: TGTGCCAGCAGAGGGACTAGCGGGAGCGCGAGCGCCGGGGAGCTGTTTTTT.

The chain combines TRBV2 with TRBJ2-1, with 10 bases that match TRBD2. The CDR3 extends over 19 amino acids. The J segment lost 0 bases and the V segment lost 5 bases, leaving 13 bases of the junction unmatched. Germline CDR1 SNHLY, CDR2 FYNNEI. The CDR3 nucleotides are TGTGCCAGCAGTAGATCCAGCGGGAGGGTTTCGAGCTCCTACAATGAGCAGTTCTTC. It encodes CASSRSSGRVSSSYNEQFF. Together with reference TRBV2 and TRBJ2-1, the CDR3 gives the full variable domain: EPEVTQTPSHQVTQMGQEVILRCVPISNHLYFYWYRQILGQKVEFLVSFYNNEISEKSEIFDDQFSVERPDGSNFTLKIRSTKLEDSAMYFCASSRSSGRVSSSYNEQFFGPGTRLTVL.

V gene TRBV14 combines with J gene TRBJ2-3, with 7 bases fitting TRBD2. CDR3 length: 14 residues. With 6 bases clipped from V and 1 base from J, the junction kept 4 bases outside the gene matches. Germline assignment: CDR1 SGHDN and CDR2 FVKESK. CDR3: CASRGGRGTDTQYF. CDR3 coding DNA: TGTGCCAGCAGAGGCGGGAGAGGCACAGATACGCAGTATTTT.

With respect to this clone: One end of the junction fails to match germline, which may point to a read error. CDR3 coding DNA: TGTGCCAGCAGGTTAGATAGTAGCACCGGGGAGCTGTTTTTT. Its translation: CASRLDSSTGELFF. This chain links TRBV11-3 with TRBJ2-2; D is ambiguous. In germline, CDR1 is SGHNT, CDR2 YENEEA. The CDR3 contains 14 residues.

The chain is built from TRBV24-1 and TRBJ1-2; D gene ambiguous. The germline V gene has CDR1 KGHDR and CDR2 SFDVKD. V lost 9 bases and J 8 bases, leaving 9 bases between the germline ends. The CDR3 extends over 10 amino acids. The DNA of the CDR3 is TGTGCCACCCGAATTTCCGGCTACACCTTC. Translating gives CATRISGYTF.

The CDR3 loop reads CASRRDYSYEQYF. Written as DNA, the CDR3 is TGTGCCAGCAGACGGGACTACTCCTACGAGCAGTACTTC. The rearrangement uses TRBV6-5 and TRBJ2-7; 7 bases align to TRBD2. There are 13 residues in the CDR3. Germline V gives CDR1 MNHEY, CDR2 SVGAGI. J was trimmed by 0 bases and V by 6 bases; bases with no gene match: 2.

DNA of the CDR3: TGCAGCGTTATTCCGGTTGCGGGCGCAAGAGATACGCAGTATTTT. This translates into CSVIPVAGARDTQYF. The rearrangement joins TRBV29-1 to TRBJ2-3, with D perhaps matching TRBD2 (5 bases). V dropped 5 bases and J dropped 5 bases, with 20 bases sitting between them. CDR1 and CDR2 (germline): SQVTM, ANQGSEA. There are 15 residues in the CDR3.

The chain joins TRBV7-2 to TRBJ2-2; 10 bases line up with TRBD2. Germline CDR1 and CDR2: SGHTA and FQGNSA. The V gene end was trimmed by 3 bases and the J gene end by 1 base; junction bases not matched to a gene: 2. There are 16 residues in the CDR3. The CDR3 loop reads CASSFWTSGNTGELFF. The CDR3 DNA reads TGTGCCAGCAGCTTTTGGACTAGCGGGAACACCGGGGAGCTGTTTTTT.

The V and J genes are TRBV9 and TRBJ1-6; weak D call: TRBD1 (6 bases). Trimming stripped 3 bases from V and 10 bases from J, with 14 bases between. Germline-derived CDR1 and CDR2 are SGDLS and YYNGEE. This CDR3 is 14 amino acids long. CDR3 amino acids: CASSAGDIYSPLHF. Here the CDR3 DNA reads TGTGCCAGCAGCGCAGGGGATATATACTCACCCCTCCACTTT.

This clone occurred a few times. The chain carries TRBV15 and TRBJ2-1; TRBD2 agrees at 15 bases. After removal of 1 base from V and 8 bases from J, the junction contained 6 bases not matched to a gene. This CDR3 comprises 17 residues. Per the germline V gene, CDR1 is LNHNV and CDR2 is YYDKDF (reference sequence). CDR3 protein: CATSRGGTSGRRDEQFF. The CDR3 DNA reads TGTGCCACCAGCAGAGGTGGGACTAGCGGGAGGAGGGATGAGCAGTTCTTC.

The chain uses TRBV5-6 and TRBJ2-2, with D unresolved. Trimming left V 4 bases short and J 4 bases short, with 8 bases between. The CDR3 totals 13 residues. CDR1 is SGHDT, CDR2 YYEEEE, per germline. This CDR3 is CASSPEVTGELFF. The CDR3 DNA sequence: TGTGCCAGCAGCCCTGAAGTCACCGGGGAGCTGTTTTTT.

J is TRBJ1-6 and V is TRBV11-3, with 8 bases fitting TRBD1. Trimming cost V 5 bases and J 1 base; bases outside gene matches: 10. The CDR3 is 18 amino acids. Germline V gene sequence: CDR1 SGHNT, CDR2 YENEEA. The CDR3 DNA reads TGTGCCAGCAGCCCGGACAGGGAAAGGAGGTCCTATAATTCACCCCTCCACTTT. It is translated as CASSPDRERRSYNSPLHF.